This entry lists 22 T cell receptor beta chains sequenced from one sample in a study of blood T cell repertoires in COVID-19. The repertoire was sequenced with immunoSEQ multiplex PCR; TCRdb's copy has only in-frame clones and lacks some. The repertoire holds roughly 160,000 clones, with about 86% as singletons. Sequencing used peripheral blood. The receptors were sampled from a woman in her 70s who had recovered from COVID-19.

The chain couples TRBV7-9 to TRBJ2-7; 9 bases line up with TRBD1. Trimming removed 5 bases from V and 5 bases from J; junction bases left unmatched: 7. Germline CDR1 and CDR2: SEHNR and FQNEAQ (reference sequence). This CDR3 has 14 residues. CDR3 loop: CASSRGQGKNEQYF. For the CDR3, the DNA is TGTGCCAGCAGCCGCGGACAGGGGAAGAACGAGCAGTACTTC.

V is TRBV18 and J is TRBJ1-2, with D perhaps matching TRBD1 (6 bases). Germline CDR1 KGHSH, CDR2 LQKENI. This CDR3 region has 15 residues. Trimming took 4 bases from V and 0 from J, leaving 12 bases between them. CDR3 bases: TGTGCCAGCTCACAAGAGGGGGAAGCTAACTATGGCTACACCTTC. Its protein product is CASSQEGEANYGYTF.

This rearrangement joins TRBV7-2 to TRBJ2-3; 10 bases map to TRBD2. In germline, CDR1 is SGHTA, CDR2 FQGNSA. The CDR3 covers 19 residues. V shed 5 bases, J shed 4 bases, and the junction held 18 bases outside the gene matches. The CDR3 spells CASSRGALAGGSYADTQYF. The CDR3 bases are TGTGCCAGCAGCCGGGGGGCCTTAGCGGGAGGTTCCTACGCAGATACGCAGTATTTT.

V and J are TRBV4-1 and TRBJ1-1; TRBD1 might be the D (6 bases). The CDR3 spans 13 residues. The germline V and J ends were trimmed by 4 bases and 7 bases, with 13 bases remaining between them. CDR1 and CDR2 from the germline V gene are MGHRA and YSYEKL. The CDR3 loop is CASSLRGSNEAFF. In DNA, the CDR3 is TGCGCCAGCAGCCTCAGGGGTTCCAATGAAGCTTTCTTT.

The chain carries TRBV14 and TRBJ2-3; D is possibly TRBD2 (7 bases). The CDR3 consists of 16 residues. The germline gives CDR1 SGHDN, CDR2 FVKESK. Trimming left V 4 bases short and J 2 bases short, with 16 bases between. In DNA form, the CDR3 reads TGTGCCAGCAGCCGAAGGGGGGGATTATACACAGATACGCAGTATTTT. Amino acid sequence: CASSRRGGLYTDTQYF.

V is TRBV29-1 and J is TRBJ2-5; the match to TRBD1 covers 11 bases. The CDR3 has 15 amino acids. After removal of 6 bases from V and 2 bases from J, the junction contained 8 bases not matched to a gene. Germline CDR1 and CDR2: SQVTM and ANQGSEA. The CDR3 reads CSVGDWDRGQETQYF. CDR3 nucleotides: TGCAGCGTCGGGGACTGGGACAGGGGGCAAGAGACCCAGTACTTC.

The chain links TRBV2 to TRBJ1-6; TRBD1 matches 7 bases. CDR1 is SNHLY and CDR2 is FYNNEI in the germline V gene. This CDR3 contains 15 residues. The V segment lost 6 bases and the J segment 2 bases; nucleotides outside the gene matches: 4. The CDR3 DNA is TGTGCCAGCAGAGGACAGGTCGCCTATAATTCACCCCTCCACTTT. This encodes CASRGQVAYNSPLHF.

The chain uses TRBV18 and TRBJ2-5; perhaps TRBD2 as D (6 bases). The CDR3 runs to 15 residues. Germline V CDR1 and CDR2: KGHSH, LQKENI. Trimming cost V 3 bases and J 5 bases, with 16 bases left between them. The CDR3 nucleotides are TGTGCCAGCTCACCGGCCGGGGGTCGCGGCGAGACCCAGTACTTC. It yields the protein CASSPAGGRGETQYF.

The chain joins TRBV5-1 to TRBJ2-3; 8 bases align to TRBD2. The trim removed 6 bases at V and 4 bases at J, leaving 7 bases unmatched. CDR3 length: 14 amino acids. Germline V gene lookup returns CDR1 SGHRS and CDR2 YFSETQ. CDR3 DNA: TGCGCCAGCAAGGGGGTAGCGGGGTCAGATACGCAGTATTTT. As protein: CASKGVAGSDTQYF.

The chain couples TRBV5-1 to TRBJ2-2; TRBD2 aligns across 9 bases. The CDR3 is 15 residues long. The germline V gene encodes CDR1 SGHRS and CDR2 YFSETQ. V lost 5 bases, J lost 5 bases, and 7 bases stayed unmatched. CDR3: CASRATSGITGELFF. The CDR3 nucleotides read TGCGCCAGCAGGGCGACTAGCGGAATAACCGGGGAGCTGTTTTTT.

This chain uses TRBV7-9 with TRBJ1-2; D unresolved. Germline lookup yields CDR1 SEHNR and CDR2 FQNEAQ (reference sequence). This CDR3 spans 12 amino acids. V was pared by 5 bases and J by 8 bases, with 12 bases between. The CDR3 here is CASSPPSGGYTF. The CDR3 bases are TGTGCCAGCAGCCCTCCGAGCGGCGGCTACACCTTC.

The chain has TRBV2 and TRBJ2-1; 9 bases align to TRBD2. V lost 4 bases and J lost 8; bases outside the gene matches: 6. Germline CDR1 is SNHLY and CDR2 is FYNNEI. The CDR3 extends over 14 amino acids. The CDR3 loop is CASSARSGSDEQFF. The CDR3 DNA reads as TGTGCCAGCAGTGCCCGTAGCGGGAGCGATGAGCAGTTCTTC.

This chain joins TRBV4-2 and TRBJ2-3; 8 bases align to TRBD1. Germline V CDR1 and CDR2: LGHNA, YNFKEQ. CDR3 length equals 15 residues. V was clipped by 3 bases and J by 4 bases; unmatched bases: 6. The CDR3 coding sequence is TGTGCCAGCAGCCAGGGACAGGCCGGGGCAGATACGCAGTATTTT. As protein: CASSQGQAGADTQYF.

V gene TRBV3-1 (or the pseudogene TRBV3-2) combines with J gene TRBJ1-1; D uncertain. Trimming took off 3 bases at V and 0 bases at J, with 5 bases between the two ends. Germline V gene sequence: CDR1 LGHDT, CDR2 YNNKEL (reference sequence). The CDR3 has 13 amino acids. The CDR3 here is CASSQELNTEAFF. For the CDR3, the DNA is TGTGCCAGCAGCCAGGAGTTGAACACTGAAGCTTTCTTT.

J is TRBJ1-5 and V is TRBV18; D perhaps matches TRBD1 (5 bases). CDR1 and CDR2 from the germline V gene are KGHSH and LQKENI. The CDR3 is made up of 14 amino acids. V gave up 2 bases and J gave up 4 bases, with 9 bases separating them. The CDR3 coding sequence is TGTGCCAGCTCACCAGGGGCAGCAAATCAGCCCCAGCATTTT. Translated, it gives CASSPGAANQPQHF.

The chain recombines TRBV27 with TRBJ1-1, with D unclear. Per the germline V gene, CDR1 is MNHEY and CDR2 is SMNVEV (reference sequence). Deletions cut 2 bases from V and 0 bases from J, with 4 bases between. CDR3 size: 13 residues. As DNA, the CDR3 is TGTGCCAGCAGTTTAGGGCTGAACACTGAAGCTTTCTTT. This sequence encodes CASSLGLNTEAFF.

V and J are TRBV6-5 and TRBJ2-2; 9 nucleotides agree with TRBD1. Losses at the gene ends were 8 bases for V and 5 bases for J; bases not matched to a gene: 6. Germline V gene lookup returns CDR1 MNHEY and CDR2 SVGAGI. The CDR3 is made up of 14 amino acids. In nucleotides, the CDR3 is TGTGCCAGCCGGGACAGGGCAATAACCGGGGAGCTGTTTTTT. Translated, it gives CASRDRAITGELFF.

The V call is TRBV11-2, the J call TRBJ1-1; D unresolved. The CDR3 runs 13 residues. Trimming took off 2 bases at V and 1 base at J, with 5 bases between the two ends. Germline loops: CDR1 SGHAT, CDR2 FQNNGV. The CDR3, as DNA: TGTGCCAGCAGCTTACGAGCGAACACTGAAGCTTTCTTT. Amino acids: CASSLRANTEAFF. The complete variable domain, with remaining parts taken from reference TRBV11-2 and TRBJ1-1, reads EAGVAQSPRYKIIEKRQSVAFWCNPISGHATLYWYQQILGQGPKLLIQFQNNGVVDDSQLPKDRFSAERLKGVDSTLKIQPAKLEDSAVYLCASSLRANTEAFFGQGTRLTVV.

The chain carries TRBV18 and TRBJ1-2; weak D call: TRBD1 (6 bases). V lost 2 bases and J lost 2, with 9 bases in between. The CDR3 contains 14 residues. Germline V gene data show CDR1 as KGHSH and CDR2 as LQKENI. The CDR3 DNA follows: TGTGCCAGCTCACCAAGTAGGGGGAACTATGGCTACACCTTC. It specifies CASSPSRGNYGYTF.

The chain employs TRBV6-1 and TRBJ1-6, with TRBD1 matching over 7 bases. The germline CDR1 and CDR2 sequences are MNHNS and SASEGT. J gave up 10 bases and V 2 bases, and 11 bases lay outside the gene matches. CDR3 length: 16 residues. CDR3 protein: CASSERQGGPGSPLHF. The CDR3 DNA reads TGTGCCAGCAGTGAAAGGCAGGGGGGTCCTGGGTCACCCCTCCACTTT.

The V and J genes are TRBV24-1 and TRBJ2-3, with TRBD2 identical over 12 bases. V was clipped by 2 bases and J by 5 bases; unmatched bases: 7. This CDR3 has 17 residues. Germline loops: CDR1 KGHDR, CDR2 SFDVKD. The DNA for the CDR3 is TGTGCCACCAGTGATTCAGCCCCGGGACTAGCGGGAGATACGCAGTATTTT. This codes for CATSDSAPGLAGDTQYF.

CDR3 region: CASSLALAGGGYEQYF. DNA for the CDR3: TGTGCCAGCAGCTTAGCTCTAGCGGGAGGCGGCTACGAGCAGTACTTC. The V gene is TRBV7-8, the J gene TRBJ2-7; 11 bases match TRBD2. Per germline, CDR1 SGHVS and CDR2 FQNEAQ. This CDR3 region has 16 residues. Trimming at V came to 0 bases and at J to 3 bases, leaving 4 bases not matched to a gene.